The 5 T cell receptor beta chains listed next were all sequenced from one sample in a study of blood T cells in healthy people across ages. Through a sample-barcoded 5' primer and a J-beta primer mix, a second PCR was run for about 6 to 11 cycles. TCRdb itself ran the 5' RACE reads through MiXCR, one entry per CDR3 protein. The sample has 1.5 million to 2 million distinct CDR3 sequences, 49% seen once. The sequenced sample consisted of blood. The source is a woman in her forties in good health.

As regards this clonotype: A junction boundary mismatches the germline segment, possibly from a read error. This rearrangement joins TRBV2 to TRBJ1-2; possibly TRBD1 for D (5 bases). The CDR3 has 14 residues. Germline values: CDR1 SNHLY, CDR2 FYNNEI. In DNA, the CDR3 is TGTGCCAGCAGTACCTCGACAGCTAACTATGGCTACTCCTTC. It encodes CASSTSTANYGYSF.

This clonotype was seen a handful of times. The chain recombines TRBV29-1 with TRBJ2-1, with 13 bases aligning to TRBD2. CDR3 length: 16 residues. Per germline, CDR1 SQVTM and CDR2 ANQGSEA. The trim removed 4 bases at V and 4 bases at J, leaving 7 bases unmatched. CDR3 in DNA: TGCAGCGTTGCCTTACTAGCGGGGGGGTATTACAATGAGCAGTTCTTC. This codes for CSVALLAGGYYNEQFF.

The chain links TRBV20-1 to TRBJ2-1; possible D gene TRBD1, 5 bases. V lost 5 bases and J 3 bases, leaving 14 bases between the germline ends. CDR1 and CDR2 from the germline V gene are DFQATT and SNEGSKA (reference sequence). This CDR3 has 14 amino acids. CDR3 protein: CSAGSGFGYNEQFF. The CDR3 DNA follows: TGCAGTGCTGGGTCAGGGTTCGGCTACAATGAGCAGTTCTTC.

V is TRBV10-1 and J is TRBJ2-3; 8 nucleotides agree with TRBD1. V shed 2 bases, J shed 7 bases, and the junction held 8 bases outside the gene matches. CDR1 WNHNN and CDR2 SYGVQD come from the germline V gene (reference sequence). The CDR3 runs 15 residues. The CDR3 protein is CASSEKQGAMNTQYF. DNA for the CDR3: TGCGCCAGCAGTGAGAAGCAGGGGGCCATGAATACGCAGTATTTT.

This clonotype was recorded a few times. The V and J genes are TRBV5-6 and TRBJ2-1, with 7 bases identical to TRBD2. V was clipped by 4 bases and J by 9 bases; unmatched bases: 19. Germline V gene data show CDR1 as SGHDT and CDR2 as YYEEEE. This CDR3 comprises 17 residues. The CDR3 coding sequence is TGTGCCAGCAGCATCGGACATAGCGGAGAGCGGGGCAGTGAGCAGTTCTTC. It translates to CASSIGHSGERGSEQFF.